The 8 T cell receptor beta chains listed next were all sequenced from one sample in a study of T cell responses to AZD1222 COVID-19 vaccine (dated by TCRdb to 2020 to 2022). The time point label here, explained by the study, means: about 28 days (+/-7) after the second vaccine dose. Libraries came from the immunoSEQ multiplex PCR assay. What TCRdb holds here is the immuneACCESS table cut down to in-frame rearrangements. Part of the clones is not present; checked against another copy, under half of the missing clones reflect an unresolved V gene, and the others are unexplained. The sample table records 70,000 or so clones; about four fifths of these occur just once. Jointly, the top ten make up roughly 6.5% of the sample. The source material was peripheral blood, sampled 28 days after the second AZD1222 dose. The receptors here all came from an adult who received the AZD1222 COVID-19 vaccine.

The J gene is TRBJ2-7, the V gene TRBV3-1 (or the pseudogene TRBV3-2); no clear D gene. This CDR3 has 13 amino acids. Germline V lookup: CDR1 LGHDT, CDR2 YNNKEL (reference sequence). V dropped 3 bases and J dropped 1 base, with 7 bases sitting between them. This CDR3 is CASSQGKSYEQYF. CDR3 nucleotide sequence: TGTGCCAGCAGCCAGGGTAAATCCTACGAGCAGTACTTC.

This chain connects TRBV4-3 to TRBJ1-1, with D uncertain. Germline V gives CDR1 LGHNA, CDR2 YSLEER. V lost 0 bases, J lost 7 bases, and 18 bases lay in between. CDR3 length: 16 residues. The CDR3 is CASSQDTGSRTFEAFF. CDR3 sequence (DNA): TGCGCCAGCAGCCAAGATACGGGGAGCCGGACTTTTGAAGCTTTCTTT.

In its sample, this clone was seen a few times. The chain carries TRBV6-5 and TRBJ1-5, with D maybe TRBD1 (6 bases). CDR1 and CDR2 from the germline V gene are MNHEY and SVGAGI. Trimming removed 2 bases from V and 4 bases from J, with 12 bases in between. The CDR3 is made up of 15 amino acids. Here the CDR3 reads CASSYRGGRNQPQHF. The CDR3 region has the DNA TGTGCCAGCAGTTACAGGGGGGGGCGAAATCAGCCCCAGCATTTT.

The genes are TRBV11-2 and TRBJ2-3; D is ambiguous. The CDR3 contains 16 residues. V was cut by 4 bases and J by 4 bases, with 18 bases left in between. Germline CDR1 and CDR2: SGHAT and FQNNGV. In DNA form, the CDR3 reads TGTGCCAGCAGCTCCCGCAGTGGGCCTGGGTCAGATACGCAGTATTTT. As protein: CASSSRSGPGSDTQYF.

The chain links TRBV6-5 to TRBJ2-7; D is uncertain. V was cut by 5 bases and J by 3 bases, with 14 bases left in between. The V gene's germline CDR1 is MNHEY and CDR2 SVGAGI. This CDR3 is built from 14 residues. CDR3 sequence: CASSRQASHYEQYF. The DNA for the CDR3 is TGTGCCAGCAGTCGGCAGGCCTCACACTACGAGCAGTACTTC.

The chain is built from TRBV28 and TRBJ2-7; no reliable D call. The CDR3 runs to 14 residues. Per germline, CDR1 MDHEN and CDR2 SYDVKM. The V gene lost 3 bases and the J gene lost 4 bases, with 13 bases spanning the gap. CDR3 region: CASSFAGYPYEQYF. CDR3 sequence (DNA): TGTGCCAGCAGTTTCGCAGGTTACCCATACGAGCAGTACTTC.

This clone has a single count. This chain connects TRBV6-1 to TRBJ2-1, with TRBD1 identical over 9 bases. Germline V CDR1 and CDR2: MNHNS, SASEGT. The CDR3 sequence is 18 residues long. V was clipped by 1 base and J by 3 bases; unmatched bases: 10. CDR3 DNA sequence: TGTGCCAGCAGTGAAGGTTTGTGGACAGGGGCCAGCTACAATGAGCAGTTCTTC. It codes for CASSEGLWTGASYNEQFF.

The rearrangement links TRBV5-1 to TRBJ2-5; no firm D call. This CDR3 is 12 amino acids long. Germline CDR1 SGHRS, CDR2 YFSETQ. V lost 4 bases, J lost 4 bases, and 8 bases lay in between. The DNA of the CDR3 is TGCGCCAGCAGCCCTACCGTAGAGACCCAGTACTTC. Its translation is CASSPTVETQYF.